Listed below are T cell receptor beta chains from one sample, sequenced in a study of blood T cell repertoires in COVID-19. Sequencing used immunoSEQ multiplex PCR; TCRdb keeps in-frame clones, though not all of them. The data hold some 350,000 clones, with about nine tenths observed a single time. The source material was peripheral blood. The receptors derive from a woman between 65 and 79 years old with COVID-19, enrolled during active disease. Each CDR3 is given with its conserved first and last residue. D genes are given only for firm matches. Size is stated for part of the rows, as once, few or many counts, or as a class when the clone is expanded.

NA	NA	TRBV18	TRBJ2-3	TGTGCCAGCTCTCCGGACAGTTTGGCCACGCAGTATTTT	CASSPDSLATQYF
NA	NA	TRBV18	TRBJ2-1	TGTGCCAGCTCATCGAGCAATGAGCAGTTCTTC	CASSSSNEQFF
few	NA	TRBV28	TRBJ1-1	TGTGCCAGCTCCCAGGGTCTGAACACTGAAGCTTTCTTT	CASSQGLNTEAFF
once	NA	TRBV27	TRBJ1-3	TGTGCCAGCAGTTCCCACGCCCCCCAGTACTCTGGAAACACCATATATTTT	CASSSHAPQYSGNTIYF
NA	NA	TRBV5-6	TRBJ2-7	TGTGCCAGCAGCTACCCCGGGAGAACGTATGAGCAGTACTTC	CASSYPGRTYEQYF
NA	NA	TRBV5-6	TRBJ2-5	TGTGCCAGCAGCTTGGAACAGGAAGAGACCCAGTACTTC	CASSLEQEETQYF
few	TRBD2	TRBV4-1	TRBJ2-3	TGCGCCAGCAGCCAGTACGCGGGGGGGCTCTACACAGATACGCAGTATTTT	CASSQYAGGLYTDTQYF
once	TRBD2	TRBV3-1/TRBV3-2	TRBJ2-2	TGTGCCAGCAGCCAAGAGGGACTAGCGGGGAACACCGGGGAGCTGTTTTTT	CASSQEGLAGNTGELFF
NA	NA	TRBV3-1/TRBV3-2	TRBJ1-5	TGTGCCAGCAGCACCAGGGGTAGCAATCAGCCCCAGCATTTT	CASSTRGSNQPQHF
once	NA	TRBV4-3	TRBJ1-1	TGCGCCAGCAGCCTCAGCCCAGACGGGGTAGGCACTGAAGCTTTCTTT	CASSLSPDGVGTEAFF
NA	TRBD1	TRBV5-1	TRBJ2-5	TGCGCCAGCAGCGCCGGGACAGGGAACCAAGAGACCCAGTACTTC	CASSAGTGNQETQYF
many	TRBD1	TRBV11-2	TRBJ2-1	TGTGCCAGCAGCAAGATGGGACAGGACAATGAGCAGTTCTTC	CASSKMGQDNEQFF
few	NA	TRBV5-1	TRBJ1-1	TGCGCCAGCACCTCCGGATCCGGGACTAACACTGAAGCTTTCTTT	CASTSGSGTNTEAFF
NA	TRBD1	TRBV5-6	TRBJ2-1	TGTGCCAGCACCCAACCGGGACAGGGGGCTGGCAATGAGCAGTTCTTC	CASTQPGQGAGNEQFF
NA	NA	TRBV19	TRBJ2-6	TGTGCCAGTAGTAGCCTCCAAAGAAACAGGGCTGGGGCCAACGTCCTGACTTTC	CASSSLQRNRAGANVLTF
NA	NA	TRBV10-3	TRBJ2-2	TGTGCCATCAGTGGCCGGGAGAACACCGGGGAGCTGTTTTTT	CAISGRENTGELFF
NA	TRBD1	TRBV2	TRBJ1-2	TGTGCCAGCATTCCGGGACAGCTTTATGGCTACACCTTC	CASIPGQLYGYTF
NA	NA	TRBV24-1	TRBJ1-2	TGTGCCACCAGTGATAGCGGCCGTGGCTATGGCTACACCTTC	CATSDSGRGYGYTF
NA	NA	TRBV29-1	TRBJ1-1	TGCAGCGCCGGACAGTTGTATGGAACTGAAGCTTTCTTT	CSAGQLYGTEAFF
NA	TRBD1	TRBV29-1	TRBJ2-5	TGCAGCGTTGCCCAGGACAGGGGACCTCGCGAGACCCAGTACTTC	CSVAQDRGPRETQYF
NA	TRBD1	TRBV30	TRBJ2-3	TGTGCCTGGAGCGCCCGACAGGGAGCCACAGATACGCAGTATTTT	CAWSARQGATDTQYF
NA	NA	TRBV7-9	TRBJ1-5	TGTGCCAGCAGCTTAACCGAACAGGGCCAGCCCCAGCATTTT	CASSLTEQGQPQHF
few	NA	TRBV5-6	TRBJ2-2	TGTGCCAGCAGCTTGGGTTCTCGGACCGGGGAGCTGTTTTTT	CASSLGSRTGELFF
NA	NA	TRBV5-1	TRBJ1-4	TGCGCCAGCAGCTTGGGAGGCGACAGTGAAAAACTGTTTTTT	CASSLGGDSEKLFF
NA	TRBD2	TRBV30	TRBJ2-4	TGTGCCTGGAGAGCGGGGCGTCACATTCAGTACTTC	CAWRAGRHIQYF
NA	NA	TRBV6-6	TRBJ1-1	TGTGCCAGCAGTGCGTCATCGGGTCCAAACACTGAAGCTTTCTTT	CASSASSGPNTEAFF
NA	NA	TRBV12-3/TRBV12-4	TRBJ2-5	TGTGCCAGCAGTTTAGTGCGGAAAGAGACCCAGTACTTC	CASSLVRKETQYF
NA	TRBD2	TRBV4-2	TRBJ2-3	TGTGCCAGCAGCCAGATAGCGGGGGGGCACGATACGCAGTATTTT	CASSQIAGGHDTQYF
NA	TRBD1	TRBV4-2	TRBJ1-2	TGTGCCAGCAGCCAAGAAACAAGGGGGCAGGGCTACACCTTC	CASSQETRGQGYTF
NA	NA	TRBV30	TRBJ1-6	TGTGCCTGGAGTAACCTGGGCTCGGTTCCCCTCCACTTT	CAWSNLGSVPLHF
NA	TRBD1	TRBV10-3	TRBJ1-1	TGTGCCATCAGGACGGACAGGTCGGGCACTGAAGCTTTCTTT	CAIRTDRSGTEAFF
once	TRBD1	TRBV14	TRBJ2-7	TGTGCCAGCAGCCAGCCGGGACAGGGTGGCTACGAGCAGTACTTC	CASSQPGQGGYEQYF
NA	TRBD1	TRBV6-5	TRBJ1-6	TGTGCCAGCAGTTACGGACAGGGCACTTCACCCCTCCACTTT	CASSYGQGTSPLHF
NA	TRBD2	TRBV9	TRBJ2-1	TGTGCCAGCAGCGTAGACCAGCGGGGGTCTGATGTGGCATATGAGCAGTTCTTC	CASSVDQRGSDVAYEQFF
NA	TRBD2	TRBV4-2	TRBJ2-7	TGTGCCAGCAGCCAAGGGCACGGGACTACCTACGAGCAGTACTTC	CASSQGHGTTYEQYF
NA	NA	TRBV28	TRBJ2-2	TGTGCCAGCGACTCTCCGGGGTCGGGGGAGCTGTTTTTT	CASDSPGSGELFF
NA	NA	TRBV9	TRBJ1-5	TGTGCCAGCAGCCTTTCAGGGGCGCCCAATCAGCCCCAGCATTTT	CASSLSGAPNQPQHF
NA	NA	TRBV3-1/TRBV3-2	TRBJ1-3	TGTGCCAGCAGTCTTAACAGGCCTACTGGAAACACCATATATTTT	CASSLNRPTGNTIYF
NA	NA	TRBV5-6	TRBJ2-2	TGTGCCAGCAGCGGTACAGCAGGGGTGTTCGCCGGGGAGCTGTTTTTT	CASSGTAGVFAGELFF
NA	TRBD1	TRBV7-8	TRBJ2-7	TGTGCCAGCAGCCCCAGAACAGGGGGCAGCGAGCAGTACTTC	CASSPRTGGSEQYF
once	TRBD1	TRBV27	TRBJ2-7	TGTGCCAGCAGTTTATCGACAGGGGGCGATCAGTACTTC	CASSLSTGGDQYF
NA	NA	TRBV6-6	TRBJ1-2	TGTGCCAGCAGTTATACAGGAACCCTTAACTATGGCTACACCTTC	CASSYTGTLNYGYTF
NA	TRBD1	TRBV10-3	TRBJ1-6	TGTGCCATCAGTTTCTTGGGACAGGGAACCGATAATTCACCCCTCCACTTT	CAISFLGQGTDNSPLHF
NA	TRBD1	TRBV24-1	TRBJ1-2	TGTGCCACCAGTGACCGGGGGACTGGGACAGGGGCGGCTGGCTACACCTTC	CATSDRGTGTGAAGYTF
NA	TRBD1	TRBV19	TRBJ2-7	TGTGCCAGTAGTATCCTCCCCGGGACAGGCTACGAGCAGTACTTC	CASSILPGTGYEQYF
NA	NA	TRBV5-1	TRBJ1-2	TGCGCCAGCAGCTTGGATGGTCAGGGGCGGAACTATGGCTACACCTTC	CASSLDGQGRNYGYTF
few	TRBD2	TRBV2	TRBJ2-1	TGTGCCAGCAGTGAGGCGGGGGGGCCGCGGGAGCAGTTCTTC	CASSEAGGPREQFF
NA	TRBD2	TRBV4-3	TRBJ2-3	TGCGCCAGCAGGCACAGACTAGCGGGGGGCCCAGATACGCAGTATTTT	CASRHRLAGGPDTQYF
NA	TRBD1	TRBV5-1	TRBJ1-1	TGCGCCAGCAGCTTGGAACAGGGGAGAGGTGAAGCTTTCTTT	CASSLEQGRGEAFF
NA	TRBD1	TRBV5-1	TRBJ2-7	TGCGCCAGCAGCTTGGGCACAGGGGGGGAGCAGTACTTC	CASSLGTGGEQYF
NA	NA	TRBV5-5	TRBJ2-7	TGTGCCAGCAGCTTGACTCAGGGGATCGACTACGAGCAGTACTTC	CASSLTQGIDYEQYF
NA	NA	TRBV29-1	TRBJ2-1	TGCAGCGTTGATCCCCGGGGTATCAATGAGCAGTTCTTC	CSVDPRGINEQFF
NA	TRBD1	TRBV6-6	TRBJ1-5	TGTGCCAGCTGCGGACAGGTTTATCAGCCCCAGCATTTT	CASCGQVYQPQHF
NA	NA	TRBV4-3	TRBJ1-3	TGCGCCAGCAGCCTCGAGGGAGGGGCTGGAAACACCATATATTTT	CASSLEGGAGNTIYF